One sample yielded the 12 T cell receptor beta chains listed below, sequenced in a study of T cells in Graves' hyperthyroidism and ophthalmopathy. The investigators amplified TCR beta CDR3 regions from RNA transcripts. Primed by the HTBI set, a first-round RT-PCR was run on the TCR CDR3. TCRdb analysed the multiplex PCR reads with MiXCR anew, one entry per CDR3 protein. The sample holds a few hundred thousand distinct CDR3 sequences; more than 12% are singletons and the top ten take roughly 33%. What was sequenced was blood. The receptors originated from a woman in her thirties with Graves' hyperthyroidism.

Turning to this clonotype: A much larger clone sits a single nucleotide away, making a read error possible. The rearrangement links TRBV10-3 to TRBJ2-7, with 9 bases aligning to TRBD1. V shed 11 bases and J 6 bases; nucleotides not matched to a gene: 14. CDR3 length: 14 residues. Looked up from germline, CDR1 is ENHRY and CDR2 is SYGVKD. In DNA form, the CDR3 reads TGTGCCGTCAAAACTGCGGGACAGGGTGGCGAGCAGTACTTC. This sequence encodes CAVKTAGQGGEQYF.

J is TRBJ2-1 and V is TRBV15, with 7 bases fitting TRBD2. Germline CDR1 reads LNHNV; CDR2 reads YYDKDF (reference sequence). This CDR3 region has 13 residues. V lost 6 bases and J lost 12; bases outside the gene matches: 11. The CDR3 here is CATRRTSVPTQFF. The CDR3 DNA reads as TGTGCCACCAGGAGAACTAGCGTGCCTACGCAGTTCTTC.

The rearrangement links TRBV12-3 or TRBV12-4 to TRBJ1-5; D remains unclear. This CDR3 has 13 amino acids. V gave up 4 bases and J gave up 7 bases, with 11 bases separating them. The CDR3 is CASSSTVRQPQHF. CDR3 nucleotides: TGTGCCAGCAGTTCAACGGTGAGGCAGCCCCAGCATTTT.

This clonotype has at least ten counts. The chain links TRBV12-3 or TRBV12-4 to TRBJ2-7; D may be TRBD1 (7 bases). The CDR3 consists of 14 residues. Trimming pared 6 bases from V and 4 bases from J, leaving 16 bases between. The CDR3 DNA follows: TGTGCCAGCAGCCGACAGGGAGGTCAATACGAGCAGTACTTC. Protein: CASSRQGGQYEQYF.

The chain uses TRBV6-5 and TRBJ2-2; the D is unclear. Trimming removed 2 bases at V and 0 bases at J, with 13 bases between. Germline CDR1 MNHEY, CDR2 SVGAGI. The CDR3 loop spans 17 amino acids. The CDR3, as DNA: TGTGCCAGCAGTTACACGCCGTACGCAGCGAACACCGGGGAGCTGTTTTTT. It codes for CASSYTPYAANTGELFF.

The sample holds a few counts of this clonotype. The chain has TRBV5-8 and TRBJ2-2; D could derive from TRBD1 or TRBD2 (5 bases each). V was pared by 3 bases and J by 6 bases, with 18 bases between. This CDR3 comprises 16 residues. Germline V gene sequence: CDR1 SGHTS, CDR2 YDEGEE. CDR3 region: CASSYLVGAGAGELFF. The DNA of the CDR3 is TGTGCCAGCAGCTACCTCGTCGGGGCGGGTGCCGGGGAGCTGTTTTTT.

The V and J genes are TRBV7-9 and TRBJ2-1; D is ambiguous. Germline CDR1 is SEHNR and CDR2 is FQNEAQ (reference sequence). The CDR3 runs to 14 residues. Trimming took off 5 bases at V and 6 bases at J, with 14 bases between the two ends. Here the CDR3 reads CASSPPTNANEQFF. The DNA for the CDR3 is TGTGCCAGCAGCCCACCTACGAACGCCAATGAGCAGTTCTTC. The variable domain in full, with the rest retrieved from reference TRBV7-9 and TRBJ2-1, is DTGVSQNPRHKITKRGQNVTFRCDPISEHNRLYWYRQTLGQGPEFLTYFQNEAQLEKSRLLSDRFSAERPKGSFSTLEIQRTEQGDSAMYLCASSPPTNANEQFFGPGTRLTVL.

This clonotype has at least ten counts. The chain recombines TRBV7-6 with TRBJ2-7, with D unresolved. Between the trimmed V and J ends, which lost 5 bases and 6 bases, there was a span of 17 bases. The germline V gene encodes CDR1 SGHVS and CDR2 FNYEAQ. The CDR3 covers 14 residues. CDR3 protein: CASSHRLAGPEQYF. CDR3 DNA: TGTGCCAGCAGCCATCGATTGGCAGGTCCCGAGCAGTACTTC.

This clonotype occurred a few times. V is TRBV27 and J is TRBJ2-4, with D perhaps TRBD2 (7 bases). Germline-derived CDR1 and CDR2 are MNHEY and SMNVEV (reference sequence). Between the trimmed V and J ends, which lost 2 bases and 1 base, there was a span of 9 bases. This CDR3 spans 15 amino acids. The CDR3 bases are TGTGCCAGCAGTTTAGGGAGGGGGGCCAAAAACATTCAGTACTTC. Residues: CASSLGRGAKNIQYF.

The chain recombines TRBV27 with TRBJ2-1, with 8 bases identical to TRBD2. Germline assignment: CDR1 MNHEY and CDR2 SMNVEV (reference sequence). The CDR3 is made up of 14 amino acids. The V and J ends lost 3 bases and 9 bases, in that order; junction bases with no gene match: 7. CDR3: CASSFGSGSSEQFF. The CDR3 region has the DNA TGTGCCAGCAGTTTTGGCAGCGGGAGTTCTGAGCAGTTCTTC.

This clonotype was observed many times. CDR3 bases: TGTGCCAGCAGCCAAGATCTTCTTCAGCCCCAGCATTTT. It codes for CASSQDLLQPQHF. This chain connects TRBV3-1 to TRBJ1-5; D gene ambiguous. Germline V gene data show CDR1 as LGHDT and CDR2 as YNNKEL (reference sequence). Trimming stripped 0 bases from V and 6 bases from J, with 6 bases between. This CDR3 comprises 13 residues.

This clonotype was counted a few times. The genes are TRBV2 and TRBJ2-2; the D is unclear. The germline V and J ends were trimmed by 7 bases and 3 bases, with 9 bases remaining between them. The length of the CDR3 is 13 residues. Per germline, CDR1 SNHLY and CDR2 FYNNEI. The CDR3 nucleotides are TGTGCCAGCAAACAGCTTCACACCGGGGAGCTGTTTTTT. Residues: CASKQLHTGELFF.